The 7 T cell receptor beta chains presented below share a single source sample, sequenced in a study of technical replicates of blood from a handful of donors. Method: immunoSEQ multiplex PCR; TCRdb's copy keeps in-frame clones and lacks some. The profile shows tens of thousands of clones, 75% to 90% of them singletons. The material sequenced was PBMCs. The source is a human donor in good health. Some clones in this sample may be carry-over from other donors' samples.

The chain has TRBV9 and TRBJ1-2; unclear D gene. Germline loops: CDR1 SGDLS, CDR2 YYNGEE. This CDR3 comprises 13 residues. V was cut by 3 bases and J by 9 bases, with 15 bases left in between. In DNA form, the CDR3 reads TGTGCCAGCAGCGGGTGGGTGACTAGGCGCTACACCTTC. Protein: CASSGWVTRRYTF. Using reference TRBV9 and TRBJ1-2 for the parts outside the CDR3, the full variable domain is DSGVTQTPKHLITATGQRVTLRCSPRSGDLSVYWYQQSLDQGLQFLIQYYNGEERAKGNILERFSAQQFPDLHSELNLSSLELGDSALYFCASSGWVTRRYTFGSGTRLTVV.

V and J are TRBV9 and TRBJ1-1; 9 bases line up with TRBD1. Germline V gene sequence: CDR1 SGDLS, CDR2 YYNGEE. J lost 3 bases, V lost 3 bases, and 9 bases had no gene match. This CDR3 is 16 amino acids long. The CDR3 loop reads CASSGGDRVVDTEAFF. The CDR3 DNA reads as TGTGCCAGCAGCGGCGGGGACAGGGTGGTGGACACTGAAGCTTTCTTT.

The chain combines TRBV6-5 with TRBJ2-7; 7 nucleotides line up with TRBD1. With 8 bases clipped from V and 5 bases from J, the junction kept 6 bases outside the gene matches. This CDR3 has 12 residues. Germline CDR1 MNHEY, CDR2 SVGAGI. The CDR3 nucleotides are TGTGCCAGCCAAGGACAGGCCCACGAGCAGTACTTC. It is translated as CASQGQAHEQYF.

This clone was counted a few times. The chain couples TRBV28 to TRBJ1-5, with 7 bases aligning to TRBD1. CDR3 length: 14 amino acids. Germline lookup yields CDR1 MDHEN and CDR2 SYDVKM. J lost 4 bases, V lost 5 bases, and 5 bases had no gene match. CDR3 coding DNA: TGTGCCAGCAGTAGACAGGGTTTGAATCAGCCCCAGCATTTT. This translates into CASSRQGLNQPQHF.

This chain links TRBV29-1 with TRBJ1-1; 7 positions agree with TRBD1. This CDR3 region has 14 residues. Per the germline V gene, CDR1 is SQVTM and CDR2 is ANQGSEA. Trimming cost V 4 bases and J 0 bases; bases outside gene matches: 5. CDR3 sequence reads: CSVGAGTVNTEAFF. The CDR3 coding sequence is TGCAGCGTTGGGGCCGGGACAGTGAACACTGAAGCTTTCTTT. Looking up the rest from reference TRBV29-1 and TRBJ1-1 gives the full variable domain: SAVISQKPSRDICQRGTSLTIQCQVDSQVTMMFWYRQQPGQSLTLIATANQGSEATYESGFVIDKFPISRPNLTFSTLTVSNMSPEDSSIYLCSVGAGTVNTEAFFGQGTRLTVV.

This clone has just a few counts. The chain employs TRBV7-9 and TRBJ2-7; a weak D match, TRBD1 (5 bases). The CDR3 has 14 amino acids. Trimming pared 5 bases from V and 1 base from J, leaving 12 bases between. Germline V gene data show CDR1 as SEHNR and CDR2 as FQNEAQ (reference sequence). The CDR3, as DNA: TGTGCCAGCAGCGCTAGAGACAGTTCCTACGAGCAGTACTTC. Protein sequence: CASSARDSSYEQYF.

The chain carries TRBV7-9 and TRBJ2-7, with TRBD1 matching over 10 bases. The ends lost 8 bases at V and 8 bases at J; junction bases unmatched: 6. Germline assignment: CDR1 SEHNR and CDR2 FQNEAQ (reference sequence). The CDR3 is 12 amino acids. This CDR3 is CASGTGEYKQYF. DNA for the CDR3: TGTGCCAGCGGGACAGGGGAATATAAGCAGTACTTC.